This TCR beta chain was identified during a study of T cells expressing NK-cell markers. Regarding the study as a whole: Once again these clonotypes came out on top in the CD3+CD56-NKG2C+ fraction of a handful of donors. The study found dominant NKG2C+ clonotypes at roughly 1.0-7.5% of CD8+ T cells in roughly six donors.

TCRdb re-called the 5' RACE reads; one entry per CDR3 protein, DNA not given. The sample table sets out approximately 440,000 distinct CDR3 sequences. CDR1 and CDR2 (germline): DFQATT, SNEGSKA (reference sequence). CDR3 length: 16 residues. In the case of this clonotype: Its antigen is unknown.

The gene calls are TRBV20-1 and TRBJ1-5; TCRdb's D gene call, TRBD1, goes unchecked for lack of DNA. Sequences were obtained from blood T cells: a sorted CD56 or NKG2C T cell subset, CD4+ or CD8+ T cells, or bulk PBMC T cells (not recorded which). The TCR originated in a woman in her 50s in good health. CDR3 sequence: CSARDSDRARNQPQHF.